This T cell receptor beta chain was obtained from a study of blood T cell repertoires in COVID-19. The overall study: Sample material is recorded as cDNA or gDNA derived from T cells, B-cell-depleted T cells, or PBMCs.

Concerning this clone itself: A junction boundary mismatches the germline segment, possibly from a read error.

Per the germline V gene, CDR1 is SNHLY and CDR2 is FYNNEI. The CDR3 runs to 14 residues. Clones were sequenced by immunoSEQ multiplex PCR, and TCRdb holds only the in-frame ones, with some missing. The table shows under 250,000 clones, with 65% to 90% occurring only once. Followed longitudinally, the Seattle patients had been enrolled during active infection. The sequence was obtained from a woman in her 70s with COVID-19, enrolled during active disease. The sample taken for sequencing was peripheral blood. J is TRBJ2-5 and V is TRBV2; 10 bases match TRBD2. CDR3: CASREAGGVETQYF. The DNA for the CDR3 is TGTGCCAGCAGGGAAGCGGGGGGGGTTGAGACCCAGTACTTC.